A selection of T cell receptor beta chains follows, all from one sample in a study of OX40 agonist ivuxolimab in advanced cancers. The method was immunoSEQ multiplex PCR; TCRdb's version includes in-frame clones alone and lacks a portion of them. This sample has 60,000 to 95,000 clones, with approximately 85% found just once. This sample comprised CD4+ or CD8+ T cells sorted from blood, obtained in a trial of the OX40 agonist ivuxolimab. The receptors come from an adult with an advanced solid tumor such as melanoma, head and neck, liver or kidney cancer. Each CDR3 is given with its conserved first and last residue. Each record gives: J gene, CDR3 length, clone size, V gene, D gene, CDR3 DNA, CDR3 protein. D genes are given only for firm matches. Only some rows state a clone size, as once, few, many or a class for expanded clones.

TRBJ1-4,13,.,TRBV6-5,.,TGTGCCAGCAGTTACCGCAGGAATGAAAAACTGTTTTTT,CASSYRRNEKLFF
TRBJ1-2,14,few,TRBV5-1,TRBD1,TGCGCCAGCAGCTTGGTAGGGGGCGACTATGGCTACACCTTC,CASSLVGGDYGYTF
TRBJ2-7,15,.,TRBV7-2,TRBD2,TGTGCCAGCAGCTTAATGGGCGGGAGGGCCTACGAGCAGTACTTC,CASSLMGGRAYEQYF
TRBJ2-1,13,.,TRBV6-6,.,TGTGCCAGCGCTCGGGACACCTACAATGAGCAGTTCTTC,CASARDTYNEQFF
TRBJ1-1,12,.,TRBV27,.,TGTGCCAGCAGTAACCCCAACACTGAAGCTTTCTTT,CASSNPNTEAFF
TRBJ1-1,12,.,TRBV11-2,.,TGTGCCAGCAGCTTAGCTGAGACCGAAGCTTTCTTT,CASSLAETEAFF
TRBJ2-7,14,.,TRBV9,.,TGTGCCAGCAGTCCCGGACAGAGCTTCTACGAGCAGTACTTC,CASSPGQSFYEQYF
TRBJ1-6,13,.,TRBV28,.,TGTGCCAGCAGTTTAGATGTTAATTCACCCCTCCACTTT,CASSLDVNSPLHF
TRBJ2-1,14,.,TRBV28,.,TGTGCCAGCAGTTTTGGGAGTACCTACAATGAGCAGTTCTTC,CASSFGSTYNEQFF
TRBJ1-2,15,few,TRBV7-2,.,TGTGCCAGCAGCTTAGGGGGAACAGGGAGCTATGGCTACACCTTC,CASSLGGTGSYGYTF
TRBJ1-3,13,.,TRBV5-1,.,TGCGCCAGCAGAGGGGCTGGAGTTGACACCATATATTTT,CASRGAGVDTIYF
TRBJ2-2,15,.,TRBV10-3,.,TGTGCCATCCGTCCAGGGAAAGGGTACACCGGGGAGCTGTTTTTT,CAIRPGKGYTGELFF
TRBJ1-6,13,.,TRBV10-3,.,TGTGCCATCAGTGTGAGCTCAGATTCACCCCTCCACTTT,CAISVSSDSPLHF
TRBJ2-7,15,.,TRBV27,TRBD2,TGTGCCAGCAGTGTTGGACTAGCGAGCTCCTACGAGCAGTACTTC,CASSVGLASSYEQYF
TRBJ2-2,15,.,TRBV5-1,.,TGCGCCAGCAGCTTGGATATCGCGGGAACCGGGGAGCTGTTTTTT,CASSLDIAGTGELFF
TRBJ1-6,12,.,TRBV6-1,.,TGTGCCAGCAGTCCAGGGGCGTCACCCCTCCACTTT,CASSPGASPLHF
TRBJ2-6,15,.,TRBV6-5,.,TGTGCCAGCCCCGGGTCTAGCTCTGGGGCCAACGTCCTGACTTTC,CASPGSSSGANVLTF
TRBJ2-7,14,.,TRBV5-6,.,TGTGCCAGCAGCTTGGTTGAGTTGAAGGACGAGCAGTACTTC,CASSLVELKDEQYF
TRBJ2-2,15,.,TRBV5-1,.,TGCGCCACCTCTCAGGGGAGTAAAAACACCGGGGAGCTGTTTTTT,CATSQGSKNTGELFF
TRBJ2-2,16,.,TRBV5-1,TRBD1,TGCGCCAGCAGCTTGACTGGACAGGGCGGAACCGGGGAGCTGTTTTTT,CASSLTGQGGTGELFF
TRBJ1-1,15,.,TRBV5-1,TRBD1,TGCGCCAGCAGCCGCAGGGGGCACGGGAACACTGAAGCTTTCTTT,CASSRRGHGNTEAFF
TRBJ2-3,17,.,TRBV7-2,TRBD2,TGTGCCAGCAGCCTGAGCGCTAGCGGGAGTGGCACAGATACGCAGTATTTT,CASSLSASGSGTDTQYF
TRBJ1-2,13,.,TRBV2,.,TGTGCCAGCAGTGAGGGGTTTGAGTATGGCTACACCTTC,CASSEGFEYGYTF
TRBJ2-2,16,.,TRBV21-1,.,TGTGCCAGCAGCAAAGTCCGACATTCGAACACCGGGGAGCTGTTTTTT,CASSKVRHSNTGELFF
TRBJ2-7,14,.,TRBV4-1,.,TGCGCCAGCAGCCCCGGACACTCCTCCTACGAGCAGTACTTC,CASSPGHSSYEQYF
TRBJ2-7,16,few,TRBV11-2,TRBD2,TGTGCCAGCAGCTTAGTTAGCGGGCGGATGTTCTACGAGCAGTACTTC,CASSLVSGRMFYEQYF
TRBJ2-5,14,.,TRBV5-4,.,TGTGCCAGCAGCTCGACAGGATCCCAAGAGACCCAGTACTTC,CASSSTGSQETQYF
TRBJ2-1,14,.,TRBV28,.,TGTGCCAGCAGTGGGGACGTGGCCTACAATGAGCAGTTCTTC,CASSGDVAYNEQFF
TRBJ2-2,14,.,TRBV2,TRBD1,TGTGCCAGCACGGGGACAGGGCACACCGGGGAGCTGTTTTTT,CASTGTGHTGELFF
TRBJ2-7,16,.,TRBV18,TRBD1,TGTGCCAGCTCACCCTCCGGGACAGGGGTGCAGTACGAGCAGTACTTC,CASSPSGTGVQYEQYF
TRBJ1-1,13,once,TRBV6-1,.,TGTGCCAGCACTTCCGGGACACTTTTTGAAGCTTTCTTT,CASTSGTLFEAFF
TRBJ1-2,14,.,TRBV5-1,TRBD1,TGCGCCAGCAGCTTCGGACAGGGAGACTATGGCTACACCTTC,CASSFGQGDYGYTF
TRBJ2-1,15,.,TRBV11-2,.,TGTGCCAGCAGCTTTACTCAAAGTGGGGGTCATGAGCAGTTCTTC,CASSFTQSGGHEQFF
TRBJ2-3,11,.,TRBV28,.,TGTGCCAGCAGTTCCAGAGATACGCAGTATTTT,CASSSRDTQYF
TRBJ2-7,16,.,TRBV5-1,.,TGCGCCAGCAGCTTGGCCGAGTTAGCGGACTCCTACGAGCAGTACTTC,CASSLAELADSYEQYF
TRBJ2-1,14,.,TRBV7-2,TRBD2,TGTGCCAGCAGCTTTATGCGCGGGAGCAATGAGCAGTTCTTC,CASSFMRGSNEQFF
TRBJ2-3,15,.,TRBV6-1,TRBD2,TGTGCCAGCAGTAAAAGCGGGAGGGCCTCAGATACGCAGTATTTT,CASSKSGRASDTQYF
TRBJ2-5,14,.,TRBV11-2,.,TGTGCCAGCAGCTTAGATGCTGGGGAAGAGACCCAGTACTTC,CASSLDAGEETQYF
TRBJ2-1,16,.,TRBV7-9,.,TGTGCCAGCAGTATAATTCGGACAAATTTATACAATGAGCAGTTCTTC,CASSIIRTNLYNEQFF
TRBJ1-5,15,.,TRBV5-5,.,TGTGCCAGCAGGCCGACAGGCGCGAGCAATCAGCCCCAGCATTTT,CASRPTGASNQPQHF
TRBJ1-1,12,few,TRBV6-6,.,TGTGCCAGCAGTTACGGAGGCACTGAAGCTTTCTTT,CASSYGGTEAFF
TRBJ2-1,15,.,TRBV5-1,TRBD1,TGCGCCAGCAGCCCGAACCAAGACAGGGTCACTGAGCAGTTCTTC,CASSPNQDRVTEQFF
TRBJ2-5,16,.,TRBV18,TRBD2,TGTGCCAGCTCACCAGAACTAGCGGGAGCCCAAGAGACCCAGTACTTC,CASSPELAGAQETQYF
TRBJ2-1,14,.,TRBV15,.,TGTGCCACCAGCCCCAGCGGACTCAACAATGAGCAGTTCTTC,CATSPSGLNNEQFF
TRBJ2-5,18,.,TRBV7-9,.,TGTGCCAGCAGCTTAGAATGGGCAGTGAGCGCCTCCCAAGAGACCCAGTACTTC,CASSLEWAVSASQETQYF
TRBJ2-1,16,.,TRBV11-3,.,TGTGCCAGCAGCCCCGGGGGCGGAAGGACCTACAATGAGCAGTTCTTC,CASSPGGGRTYNEQFF
TRBJ2-7,16,few,TRBV6-6,TRBD1,TGTGCCAGCAGTTACTCCTGGGACAGGGAATACTACGAGCAGTACTTC,CASSYSWDREYYEQYF
TRBJ1-1,16,.,TRBV10-1,.,TGCGCCAGCACCGATCCTGTGGGACCATTGAACACTGAAGCTTTCTTT,CASTDPVGPLNTEAFF
TRBJ1-2,12,.,TRBV6-6,TRBD1,TGTGCCAGCAGTTGGACAGGGGATGGCTACACCTTC,CASSWTGDGYTF
TRBJ2-5,16,.,TRBV5-5,TRBD2,TGTGCCAGCAGCTTGTGGGGGAGCGGGGGGCAAGAGACCCAGTACTTC,CASSLWGSGGQETQYF
TRBJ2-2,15,.,TRBV11-3,TRBD2,TGTGCCAGCAGCCCCAGCGGGAGTCAGACCGGGGAGCTGTTTTTT,CASSPSGSQTGELFF
TRBJ1-2,12,.,TRBV29-1,.,TGCAGCGTTGTCGAAGGGGGAGAAGGCTACACCTTC,CSVVEGGEGYTF